This T cell receptor beta chain was documented in a study of T cells after posttransplantation cyclophosphamide. Only in-frame clones appear in the TCRdb table, and some are missing; sequencing was by immunoSEQ multiplex PCR. This sample has around 9,100 clones, with about 98% found just once. Cells defined as naive were viable CD3+CD4+ or CD3+CD8+ and CCR7+CD45RA+CD45RO-CD95-CD27+CD28+. This sequence was found in a woman aged 60-75 years in good health, CMV-negative, and a related stem cell transplant donor. Sequenced material: naive CD4+ T cells sorted from PBMCs.

The DNA for the CDR3 is TGTGCCAGTAGGAGCGGGGGACGGACTGAAGCTTTCTTT. Translated: CASRSGGRTEAFF. The J gene is TRBJ1-1, the V gene TRBV25-1; the D gene is possibly TRBD1 (5 bases). The germline V gene encodes CDR1 MGHDK and CDR2 SYGVNS. This CDR3 region has 13 residues. V gave up 9 bases and J gave up 5 bases, with 16 bases separating them.